A selection of T cell receptor beta chains follows, all from one sample in a study of brain T cells in children with intractable seizures. Data came from immunoSEQ multiplex PCR; TCRdb stores just in-frame clones and leaves some out. The repertoire holds hundreds of thousands of clones, with about 93% as singletons. This specimen consisted of peripheral blood, obtained 4 to 5 months after surgery. The source is a boy in the first two years of life with tuberous sclerosis and intractable seizures. The CDR3 runs from the conserved cysteine through the conserved F or W. Each record gives: V gene, J gene, clone size, D gene, CDR3 protein, CDR3 DNA. The D gene is left open where the match is weak. Rows may omit the clone size; those that give it use once, few, many or a size class.

v_gene: TRBV7-2
j_gene: TRBJ2-7
abundance: NA
d_gene: NA
CDR3aa: CASSRSGVSYEQYF
CDR3nt: TGTGCCAGCAGCCGTTCCGGGGTCTCCTACGAGCAGTACTTC

v_gene: TRBV2
j_gene: TRBJ2-5
abundance: NA
d_gene: TRBD2
CDR3aa: CASSPGTSGRETQYF
CDR3nt: TGTGCCAGCAGCCCGGGGACTAGCGGGCGAGAGACCCAGTACTTC

v_gene: TRBV6-5
j_gene: TRBJ1-6
abundance: NA
d_gene: TRBD1
CDR3aa: CASSYQTGGRGSPLHF
CDR3nt: TGTGCCAGCAGTTACCAAACAGGGGGCCGGGGTTCACCCCTCCACTTT

v_gene: TRBV14
j_gene: TRBJ2-6
abundance: NA
d_gene: NA
CDR3aa: CASSHTGTLSSGANVLTF
CDR3nt: TGTGCCAGCAGCCACACCGGGACCCTCAGCTCTGGGGCCAACGTCCTGACTTTC

v_gene: TRBV25-1
j_gene: TRBJ1-2
abundance: NA
d_gene: NA
CDR3aa: CASSEYPPSPGGYTF
CDR3nt: TGTGCCAGCAGTGAATACCCCCCGTCCCCGGGCGGCTACACCTTC

v_gene: TRBV18
j_gene: TRBJ2-1
abundance: NA
d_gene: NA
CDR3aa: CASSPPFARSSYNEQFF
CDR3nt: TGTGCCAGCTCACCACCGTTCGCCCGTAGCTCCTACAATGAGCAGTTCTTC

v_gene: TRBV13
j_gene: TRBJ2-1
abundance: NA
d_gene: TRBD2
CDR3aa: CASSLGVAGGAYNEQFF
CDR3nt: TGTGCCAGCAGCTTAGGCGTAGCGGGGGGAGCCTACAATGAGCAGTTCTTC

v_gene: TRBV3-1/TRBV3-2
j_gene: TRBJ2-3
abundance: NA
d_gene: TRBD2
CDR3aa: CASSQAASGGGHTQYF
CDR3nt: TGTGCCAGCAGCCAAGCCGCTAGCGGGGGGGGGCATACGCAGTATTTT

v_gene: TRBV19
j_gene: TRBJ1-5
abundance: few
d_gene: NA
CDR3aa: CATSATLTNQPQHF
CDR3nt: TGTGCCACGTCGGCGACGTTAACGAATCAGCCCCAGCATTTT

v_gene: TRBV30
j_gene: TRBJ1-2
abundance: NA
d_gene: TRBD1
CDR3aa: CAWSFHTTGLGGYTF
CDR3nt: TGTGCCTGGAGTTTTCATACGACAGGGTTAGGTGGCTACACCTTC

v_gene: TRBV11-3
j_gene: TRBJ2-3
abundance: NA
d_gene: TRBD2
CDR3aa: CASSSRRAGLTDTQYF
CDR3nt: TGTGCCAGCAGCTCCCGCCGAGCGGGGCTCACAGATACGCAGTATTTT

v_gene: TRBV18
j_gene: TRBJ1-2
abundance: once
d_gene: NA
CDR3aa: CASAQGPQNGYTF
CDR3nt: TGTGCCAGCGCACAGGGACCCCAGAATGGCTACACCTTC

v_gene: TRBV6-1
j_gene: TRBJ2-7
abundance: NA
d_gene: TRBD1
CDR3aa: CASSEAQGPFYEQYF
CDR3nt: TGTGCCAGCAGTGAAGCACAGGGGCCATTCTACGAGCAGTACTTC

v_gene: TRBV7-9
j_gene: TRBJ2-5
abundance: NA
d_gene: TRBD2
CDR3aa: CASSSLWAGREETQYF
CDR3nt: TGTGCCAGCAGCTCTCTCTGGGCAGGGAGGGAGGAGACCCAGTACTTC

v_gene: TRBV7-9
j_gene: TRBJ1-1
abundance: NA
d_gene: TRBD1
CDR3aa: CASSSYRGPNTEAFF
CDR3nt: TGTGCCAGCAGCTCGTACAGGGGACCGAACACTGAAGCTTTCTTT

v_gene: TRBV4-2
j_gene: TRBJ1-2
abundance: NA
d_gene: NA
CDR3aa: CASSQELQGGNYGYTF
CDR3nt: TGTGCCAGCAGCCAAGAACTACAGGGAGGTAACTATGGCTACACCTTC

v_gene: TRBV19
j_gene: TRBJ1-2
abundance: NA
d_gene: NA
CDR3aa: CASSIDLVGASIDGYTF
CDR3nt: TGTGCCAGTAGTATAGATCTTGTGGGTGCCTCAATCGATGGCTACACCTTC

v_gene: TRBV4-2
j_gene: TRBJ1-3
abundance: NA
d_gene: NA
CDR3aa: CASSLPRRGSGNTIYF
CDR3nt: TGTGCCAGCAGCCTCCCGAGGAGGGGCTCTGGAAACACCATATATTTT

v_gene: TRBV6-1
j_gene: TRBJ2-5
abundance: NA
d_gene: TRBD2
CDR3aa: CASSEGTSVGETQYF
CDR3nt: TGTGCCAGCAGTGAAGGGACTAGCGTGGGGGAGACCCAGTACTTC

v_gene: TRBV3-1/TRBV3-2
j_gene: TRBJ2-5
abundance: NA
d_gene: NA
CDR3aa: CASRDSDGQETQYF
CDR3nt: TGTGCCAGCAGAGATTCGGACGGGCAAGAGACCCAGTACTTC

v_gene: TRBV5-1
j_gene: TRBJ1-6
abundance: NA
d_gene: NA
CDR3aa: CASSLEGGYNSPLHF
CDR3nt: TGCGCCAGCAGCTTGGAGGGGGGATATAATTCACCCCTCCACTTT